Given below is one T cell receptor beta chain in context. This receptor's antigen is unknown. Base qualities were left out, and no much larger clone turns up one base away. Libraries were constructed by the immunoSEQ multiplex PCR assay. Per the authors' processing: Shannon entropy, which accounts for clonal size distribution, was used to quantify repertoire diversity. Clonotype distribution inequality was measured with the Gini-Simpson index (Simpson_1-D). In its TCRdb copy, this immuneACCESS table keeps in-frame sequences only and misses some clones. Where compared with another copy, unresolved V genes explain less than half of these, and the others have no known cause. That table is the source of V, J and clone size, and D and trimming were worked out from the DNA. The sample data list over 60,000 clones, and just over 90% of these were observed just once. About 0.66% of the sample goes to the ten largest clones.

This sample is drawn from a study of stem cell transplantation in POMP-related autoinflammatory disease (dated by TCRdb to about 2021). As for the study more broadly: It was hypothesized that MHC class I-dependent CD8+ T-cell differentiation and positive selection are impaired by defective thymoproteasomes, resulting in skewing of the TRB repertoire. After transplant, 100% donor engraftment of neutrophils and platelets through one year was shown by DNA chimerism analysis. Before transplant, patients showed CD4+ naive T-cell skewing, low CD8+ T-cell proportions, and reduced T-cell cytokine secretion. To find out how POMP deficiency affects T-cell receptor beta repertoire diversity and CDR3 characteristics, high-throughput TRB sequencing was used.

The time point label, as the study defines it: after hematopoietic stem cell transplant. PRAID was a condition in which autoinflammation came alongside prominent immunodeficiency. Before TRB sequencing, the T-cell subsets, namely conventional T cells, CD8+ T cells, regulatory T cells, and T follicular helper cells, were sorted. Points the paper makes about the study in general: In PRAID patients, the trend toward lower diversity and increased clonality reached statistical significance only for regulatory T cells. PRAID patients showed a restricted number of unique TRB V-J gene pairings. Across all analyzed T-cell subsets, PRAID patients tended toward lower TRB diversity and higher clonality.

The germline V gene sets CDR1 to MDHEN and CDR2 to SYDVKM. V is cut by 5 bases and J by 2 bases, and the space between the germline ends is 16 bases. The CDR3 numbers 15 residues from cysteine through phenylalanine. Of all the DNA, just the CDR3 is kept, 45 bases in frame from base 1. Recombination connected TRBV28 to TRBJ2-7, with the D call tentatively TRBD1 or TRBD2, each fitting 5 bases. The TCR sequence derives from a human patient with POMP-related autoinflammation and immune dysregulation (PRAID). After a transplant, certain T cells may trace back to the graft donor. The source material was CD4+ T cells from PBMCs, sampled after stem cell transplantation. The CDR3 sequence is CASSRDPGAAYEQYF. At the DNA level, the sequence is TGTGCCAGCAGTCGGGATCCTGGGGCCGCCTACGAGCAGTACTTC.